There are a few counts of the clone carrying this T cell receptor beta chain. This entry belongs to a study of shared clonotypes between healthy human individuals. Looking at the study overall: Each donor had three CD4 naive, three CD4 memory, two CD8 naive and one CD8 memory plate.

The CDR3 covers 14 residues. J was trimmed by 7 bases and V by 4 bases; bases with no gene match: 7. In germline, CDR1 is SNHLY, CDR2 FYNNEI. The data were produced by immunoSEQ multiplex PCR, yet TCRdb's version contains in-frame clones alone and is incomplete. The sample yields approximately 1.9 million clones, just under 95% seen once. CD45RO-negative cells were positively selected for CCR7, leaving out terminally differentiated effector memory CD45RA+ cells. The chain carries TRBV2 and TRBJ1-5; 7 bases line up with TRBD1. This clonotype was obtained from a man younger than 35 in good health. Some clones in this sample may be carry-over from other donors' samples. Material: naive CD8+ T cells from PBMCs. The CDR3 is CASSVGRGEQPQHF. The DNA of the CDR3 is TGTGCCAGCAGTGTTGGCAGGGGGGAACAGCCCCAGCATTTT.